This T cell receptor beta chain came from a study of STAT5B mutations in CD4+ large granular lymphocyte leukemia. Broader study findings: Patient CD4-sorted repertoires looked more clonal than healthy CD4+ repertoires, even without putative leukemic clones. Around 25% of private leukemic clonotypes occurred rarely in other patients' non-leukemic repertoires.

With regard to this clone: The antigen is unknown. The same CDR3 arises from other DNA sequences in this sample as well.

This was a survey-level run. TCRdb's table, derived via immunoSEQ multiplex PCR, lists solely in-frame clones and lacks some. The sample lists approximately 25,000 clones, around two thirds occurring once. Germline CDR1 reads MNHEY; CDR2 reads SVGAGI. Trimming removed 11 bases at V and 4 bases at J, with 12 bases between. This CDR3 spans 13 amino acids. J is TRBJ1-6 and V is TRBV6-5; perhaps TRBD1 as D (6 bases). The sequencing sample was made of CD4+ T cells from blood buffy coats. This TCR was sampled from a human donor in good health. In DNA, the CDR3 is TGTGCCGTTGGGCAGGGGTATAATTCACCCCTCCACTTT. Its translation is CAVGQGYNSPLHF.